This T cell receptor beta chain was captured by sequencing in a study of post-analysis software for immune sequencing data. Across the study: Included among the disease courses, which were recorded for the cohort, were relapsing-remitting, secondary progressive and progressive-relapsing multiple sclerosis.

This clonotype came up a few times. Antigen: not known. Findings and caveats of the study: Compared with controls, patients had more of five TRBV segments, including TRBV5-6, TRBV5-1 and TRBV20-1.

Germline lookup yields CDR1 DFQATT and CDR2 SNEGSKA (reference sequence). The CDR3 extends over 14 amino acids. Trimming cost V 4 bases and J 0 bases; bases outside gene matches: 2. Unique molecular identifiers were present in the TCR beta cDNA libraries. TCRdb re-called the PCR reads through MiXCR, storing one row per CDR3 protein. Of 650,000 to 850,000 distinct CDR3 sequences in the sample, about half were seen once. This chain joins TRBV20-1 and TRBJ2-3, with 9 bases that match TRBD2. The receptor comes from a girl aged 10-17 years with multiple sclerosis. The specimen sequenced was blood. CDR3 amino acids: CSAITSGSTDTQYF. The CDR3 DNA follows: TGCAGTGCTATAACTAGCGGGAGCACAGATACGCAGTATTTT.